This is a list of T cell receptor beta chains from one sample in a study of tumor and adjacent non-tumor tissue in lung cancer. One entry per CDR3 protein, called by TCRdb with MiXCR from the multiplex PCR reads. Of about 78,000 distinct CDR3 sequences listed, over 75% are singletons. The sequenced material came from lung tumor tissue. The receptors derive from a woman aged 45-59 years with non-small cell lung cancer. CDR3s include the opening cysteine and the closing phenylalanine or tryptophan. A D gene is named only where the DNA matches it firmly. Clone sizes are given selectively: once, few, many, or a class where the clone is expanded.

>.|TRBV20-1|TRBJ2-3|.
TGCAGTGATAGAGGCGTGGTAGCGGAGCTCACAGATACGCAGTATTTT
CSDRGVVAELTDTQYF
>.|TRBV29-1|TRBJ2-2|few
TGCAGCGTTAAGCTAACTGGAAGGACCGGGGAGCTGTTTTTT
CSVKLTGRTGELFF
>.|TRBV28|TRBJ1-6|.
TGTGCCAGCTGTTTATACGGTTGGAGACGTTCACCCCTCCACTTT
CASCLYGWRRSPLHF
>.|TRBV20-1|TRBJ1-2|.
TGCAGTGGGACAAATTATGGCAACACCTTC
CSGTNYGNTF
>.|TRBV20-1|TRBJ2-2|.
TGCAATGCCACCACGATTGGGATTCTTGGCGCCGGTGAGCTGTTTTTT
CNATTIGILGAGELFF
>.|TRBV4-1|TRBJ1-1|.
TGCGCCAGCAGTCAAGATCGCTACAGGGTCGGCACTGAAACTTTCTTT
CASSQDRYRVGTETFF
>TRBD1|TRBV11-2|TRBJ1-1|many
TGTGCCAGCAGTCGAGGGGGCGCAGGTCCTTGGGGGAACACTGAAGCTTTCTTT
CASSRGGAGPWGNTEAFF
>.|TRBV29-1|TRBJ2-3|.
TGCATCGTTGGGGCTATTAGCGCAGATACGCAGTATTTT
CIVGAISADTQYF
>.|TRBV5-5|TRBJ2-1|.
TGTGCCAGCAGCATCGAGGCAAAGCAGTTCTTC
CASSIEAKQFF
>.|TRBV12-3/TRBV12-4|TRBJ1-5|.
TGTGCCAGCAGTTTAGCAGAGAATCAGCCCCGGCATTTT
CASSLAENQPRHF
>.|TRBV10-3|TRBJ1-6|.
TGTGCCATCAGTGAGTCCACCAGGAATTCACCCCTCCATTTT
CAISESTRNSPLHF
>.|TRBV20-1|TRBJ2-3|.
TGCAGTGCTACCAAACTAGGAGACACAGGTACGCAGTATTTT
CSATKLGDTGTQYF
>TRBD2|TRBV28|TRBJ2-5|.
TGTGCCAGCAGTGCACCTCGACTAGCGAGATTTCAAGAGACCCAGTACTTC
CASSAPRLARFQETQYF
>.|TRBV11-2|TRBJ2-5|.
TGTGCCAGCAGATCCGGACAGAACCGGGAGGCCCAGTACTTC
CASRSGQNREAQYF
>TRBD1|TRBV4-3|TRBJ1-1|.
TGCGCTAGCAGCCAAGACCCTACGGACAGGGCCAAAGCTTTCTTT
CASSQDPTDRAKAFF
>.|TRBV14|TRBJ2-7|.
TGTGCCAGCAGTCAAGGTCACAGGACCGAAAATGTTTACGAGCAGTACTTC
CASSQGHRTENVYEQYF
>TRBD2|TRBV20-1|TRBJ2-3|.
TGCAATGCTAGACATGCGAAACGACTAGCGGAAAGAACAAATAAGCAGTATTTT
CNARHAKRLAERTNKQYF
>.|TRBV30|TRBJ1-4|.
TGTGTCTGGTCCCAGGAGGGTGAAAAACTGTTTTTT
CVWSQEGEKLFF
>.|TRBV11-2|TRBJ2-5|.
TGTGCCACCAGCTTGAGAGAGACCCAGTACTTC
CATSLRETQYF
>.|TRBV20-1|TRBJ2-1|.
TGCAATGCTAGTATCCCGGGGACGACCTACAATGAGCAGTTCTTC
CNASIPGTTYNEQFF
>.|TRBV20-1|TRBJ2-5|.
TGCAGTGCTGACTCGAACAAGGAGACCCAGCACTTC
CSADSNKETQHF
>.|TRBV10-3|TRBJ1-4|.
TGTGTCATCAGTGAGGGGGGGTCGCGCCTGAATGAAAAACTGTTTTTT
CVISEGGSRLNEKLFF